This is a list of T cell receptor beta chains from one sample in a study of glioma-infiltrating T cells. MiXCR, applied by TCRdb to the multiplex PCR reads, yields one record per CDR3 protein. The sample has 20,000 to 25,000 distinct CDR3 sequences; under 30% are singletons. The sample was glioma tissue, nonneoplastic brain tissue, or PBMCs (not recorded which). Receptor source: a human donor with low-grade glioma or glioblastoma, undergoing nonglioma brain surgery, or in good health (not recorded which). Both conserved end residues are part of each CDR3. Each record gives: J gene, clone size, D gene, V gene, CDR3 protein, CDR3 DNA. The D gene is left open where the match is weak. Size tells how often a clone was seen (once, few, many) or the class of an expanded clone, and some rows leave it out.

J: TRBJ1-1
size: many
D: TRBD1
V: TRBV12-3/TRBV12-4
CDR3: CAIRTGTMNTEAFF
DNA: TGTGCCATCAGGACAGGGACGATGAACACTGAAGCTTTCTTT

J: TRBJ2-1
size: NA
D: TRBD1
V: TRBV12-3/TRBV12-4
CDR3: CASSLAGTGGNEQFF
DNA: TGTGCCAGCAGTCTAGCCGGGACAGGGGGCAATGAGCAGTTCTTC

J: TRBJ1-2
size: few
D: NA
V: TRBV7-9
CDR3: CASSLGQGDGYTF
DNA: TGTGCCAGCAGCTTAGGTCAGGGTGATGGCTACACCTTC

J: TRBJ2-1
size: NA
D: NA
V: TRBV28
CDR3: CASSSQTVNYEQFF
DNA: TGTGCCAGCAGTTCCCAGACAGTGAACTATGAGCAGTTCTTC

J: TRBJ2-1
size: many
D: NA
V: TRBV28
CDR3: CASSLQGKPPPVEQFF
DNA: TGTGCCAGCAGTCTCCAGGGGAAACCCCCACCGGTCGAGCAGTTCTTC

J: TRBJ1-6
size: NA
D: NA
V: TRBV7-9
CDR3: CASSLNVGNRGPPLHF
DNA: TGTGCCAGCAGCTTAAATGTGGGGAACAGAGGACCACCCCTCCACTTT

J: TRBJ2-3
size: many
D: TRBD2
V: TRBV27
CDR3: CASSFRGGATDTQYF
DNA: TGTGCCAGCAGTTTCCGCGGGGGGGCCACAGATACGCAGTATTTT

J: TRBJ1-2
size: many
D: TRBD1
V: TRBV7-2
CDR3: CASSARDSDGYTF
DNA: TGTGCCAGCAGCGCACGGGACAGCGATGGCTACACCTTC

J: TRBJ1-2
size: many
D: NA
V: TRBV28
CDR3: CASSLSGSGYTF
DNA: TGTGCCAGCAGTCTATCGGGATCTGGCTACACCTTC

J: TRBJ2-3
size: few
D: TRBD2
V: TRBV7-2
CDR3: CASSLRGSGGATDTQYF
DNA: TGTGCCAGCAGCTTAAGGGGCAGCGGGGGGGCGACAGATACGCAGTATTTT

J: TRBJ1-2
size: many
D: TRBD1
V: TRBV7-9
CDR3: CASTSRQGVHLSNYGYTF
DNA: TGTGCCAGCACTTCCCGGCAGGGGGTCCATCTGAGTAACTATGGCTACACCTTC

J: TRBJ2-2
size: many
D: NA
V: TRBV24-1
CDR3: CATIGPNPNTGELFF
DNA: TGTGCCACCATTGGACCTAACCCGAACACCGGGGAGCTGTTTTTT

J: TRBJ2-7
size: many
D: TRBD1
V: TRBV20-1
CDR3: CSATQGANHEQYF
DNA: TGCAGTGCTACCCAGGGGGCCAACCACGAGCAGTACTTC

J: TRBJ1-2
size: many
D: NA
V: TRBV7-9
CDR3: CASSLTGLGYTF
DNA: TGTGCCAGCAGCCTAACTGGGCTAGGCTACACCTTC

J: TRBJ2-1
size: many
D: TRBD1
V: TRBV6-6
CDR3: CASSYGGQGAYEQFF
DNA: TGTGCCAGCAGTTACGGGGGACAGGGGGCGTATGAGCAGTTCTTC

J: TRBJ2-3
size: NA
D: TRBD2
V: TRBV27
CDR3: CASRPGGPDTQYF
DNA: TGTGCCAGCCGTCCGGGGGGGCCAGATACGCAGTATTTT

J: TRBJ1-2
size: NA
D: NA
V: TRBV4-2
CDR3: CAITERALLYGYTF
DNA: TGTGCCATTACGGAAAGGGCACTTCTCTATGGCTACACCTTC

J: TRBJ1-3
size: few
D: NA
V: TRBV7-8
CDR3: CASSQGTGGNTIYF
DNA: TGTGCCAGCAGCCAAGGAACAGGAGGAAACACCATATATTTT

J: TRBJ2-7
size: many
D: NA
V: TRBV27
CDR3: CASSLTSLGDYEQYF
DNA: TGTGCCAGCAGTTTAACCAGCCTTGGTGACTACGAGCAGTACTTC

J: TRBJ2-1
size: many
D: NA
V: TRBV24-1
CDR3: CATSKRGSPYNEQFF
DNA: TGTGCCACCAGCAAGAGGGGTAGCCCTTACAATGAGCAGTTCTTC

J: TRBJ1-1
size: few
D: TRBD1
V: TRBV19
CDR3: CASEGARVNTEAFF
DNA: TGTGCCAGTGAGGGGGCGCGGGTGAACACTGAAGCTTTCTTT

J: TRBJ2-1
size: many
D: TRBD1
V: TRBV15
CDR3: CATSSRGQGHNEQFF
DNA: TGTGCCACCAGCTCGAGGGGACAGGGCCACAATGAGCAGTTCTTC

J: TRBJ1-1
size: medium-sized
D: NA
V: TRBV6-6
CDR3: CASSYVGEAFF
DNA: TGTGCCAGCAGTTACGTCGGGGAAGCTTTCTTT

J: TRBJ1-2
size: many
D: NA
V: TRBV28
CDR3: CASKRGVIYGYTF
DNA: TGTGCCAGCAAGAGGGGGGTAATCTATGGCTACACCTTC

J: TRBJ1-1
size: many
D: TRBD1
V: TRBV20-1
CDR3: CSAKKQGEGTEAFF
DNA: TGCAGTGCTAAGAAACAGGGGGAGGGCACTGAAGCTTTCTTT

J: TRBJ1-1
size: NA
D: NA
V: TRBV4-2
CDR3: CASIIGGDTEAFF
DNA: TGTGCCAGCATCATAGGGGGGGACACTGAAGCTTTCTTT

J: TRBJ2-5
size: many
D: NA
V: TRBV7-9
CDR3: CASSIGQQETQYF
DNA: TGTGCCAGCAGCATAGGACAGCAAGAGACCCAGTACTTC

J: TRBJ1-1
size: NA
D: NA
V: TRBV18
CDR3: CASSPRGEGTEAFF
DNA: TGTGCCAGCTCACCACGAGGGGAAGGCACTGAAGCTTTCTTT

J: TRBJ1-2
size: large
D: NA
V: TRBV6-1
CDR3: CASKSSGNYGYTF
DNA: TGTGCCAGCAAATCGTCAGGAAACTATGGCTACACCTTC

J: TRBJ1-4
size: NA
D: NA
V: TRBV10-3
CDR3: CATTTSPNEKLFF
DNA: TGTGCCACCACGACTTCCCCTAATGAAAAACTGTTTTTT

J: TRBJ1-2
size: many
D: NA
V: TRBV6-6
CDR3: CASSYSMKWNYGYTF
DNA: TGTGCCAGCAGTTACTCGATGAAGTGGAACTATGGCTACACCTTC

J: TRBJ2-1
size: NA
D: NA
V: TRBV20-1
CDR3: CSAIELEGGPNEQFF
DNA: TGCAGTGCCATTGAACTAGAGGGGGGCCCAAATGAGCAGTTCTTC

J: TRBJ2-5
size: many
D: TRBD2
V: TRBV19
CDR3: CASSNPGGETQYF
DNA: TGTGCCAGTAGTAACCCGGGAGGGGAGACCCAGTACTTC

J: TRBJ2-6
size: many
D: NA
V: TRBV6-1
CDR3: CASSYQKSGANVLTF
DNA: TGTGCCAGCAGTTATCAGAAGTCTGGGGCCAACGTCCTGACTTTC

J: TRBJ2-5
size: once
D: NA
V: TRBV11-3
CDR3: CASSLGRVETQYF
DNA: TGTGCCAGCAGCTTAGGCAGGGTGGAGACCCAGTACTTC

J: TRBJ1-1
size: many
D: NA
V: TRBV27
CDR3: CASTLGFEAFF
DNA: TGTGCCAGCACCTTAGGGTTTGAAGCTTTCTTT

J: TRBJ1-2
size: NA
D: NA
V: TRBV29-1
CDR3: CSVEGTGRGYTF
DNA: TGCAGCGTTGAAGGGACCGGTAGGGGCTACACCTTC

J: TRBJ1-1
size: few
D: NA
V: TRBV3-1
CDR3: CASSQMTNTEAFF
DNA: TGTGCCAGCAGCCAGATGACGAACACTGAAGCTTTCTTT

J: TRBJ2-1
size: NA
D: TRBD2
V: TRBV4-1
CDR3: CASSQEPASGVPNEQFF
DNA: TGCGCCAGCAGCCAAGAGCCCGCGAGCGGGGTGCCCAATGAGCAGTTCTTC

J: TRBJ1-5
size: few
D: TRBD1
V: TRBV2
CDR3: CASSDLGQGNQPQHF
DNA: TGTGCCAGCAGTGATCTTGGACAGGGGAATCAGCCCCAGCATTTT

J: TRBJ2-1
size: medium-sized
D: NA
V: TRBV7-9
CDR3: CASSLSGEQFF
DNA: TGTGCCAGCAGCTTAAGTGGGGAGCAGTTCTTC

J: TRBJ1-1
size: NA
D: TRBD1
V: TRBV27
CDR3: CASSFDRGNTEAFF
DNA: TGTGCCAGCAGTTTCGACAGGGGGAACACTGAAGCTTTCTTT

J: TRBJ1-1
size: once
D: NA
V: TRBV4-2
CDR3: CASSQAVGGTEAPF
DNA: TGTGCCAGCAGCCAGGCCGTTGGAGGAACTGAAGCTCCCTTT

J: TRBJ2-6
size: many
D: NA
V: TRBV28
CDR3: CASRGAAGANVLTF
DNA: TGTGCCAGCAGAGGGGCGGCTGGGGCCAACGTCCTGACTTTC

J: TRBJ1-1
size: many
D: NA
V: TRBV28
CDR3: CASRENTEAFF
DNA: TGTGCCAGCAGGGAGAACACTGAAGCTTTCTTT

J: TRBJ2-1
size: NA
D: NA
V: TRBV3-1
CDR3: CASSQNQRLYNEQFF
DNA: TGTGCCAGCAGCCAAAATCAGAGACTTTACAATGAGCAGTTCTTC

J: TRBJ1-1
size: many
D: NA
V: TRBV3-1
CDR3: CASSLWGNTEAFF
DNA: TGTGCCAGCAGCTTATGGGGGAACACTGAAGCTTTCTTT

J: TRBJ2-3
size: many
D: NA
V: TRBV27
CDR3: CASIPGASTDTQYF
DNA: TGTGCCAGCATTCCAGGGGCTAGCACAGATACGCAGTATTTT

J: TRBJ1-1
size: many
D: NA
V: TRBV18
CDR3: CASSPRDGNTEAFF
DNA: TGTGCCAGCTCTCCCAGGGACGGGAACACTGAAGCTTTCTTT

J: TRBJ1-2
size: few
D: TRBD1
V: TRBV12-3/TRBV12-4
CDR3: CASSPAKNRGNYGYTF
DNA: TGTGCCAGCAGCCCAGCAAAGAACAGGGGTAACTATGGCTACACCTTC

J: TRBJ1-5
size: few
D: TRBD1
V: TRBV18
CDR3: CASSPRRDRVPYSNQPQHF
DNA: TGTGCCAGCTCACCAAGGCGAGACAGGGTGCCTTATAGCAATCAGCCCCAGCATTTT

J: TRBJ1-1
size: medium-sized
D: NA
V: TRBV28
CDR3: CASSPNQNTEAFF
DNA: TGTGCCAGCAGCCCAAACCAAAACACTGAAGCTTTCTTT